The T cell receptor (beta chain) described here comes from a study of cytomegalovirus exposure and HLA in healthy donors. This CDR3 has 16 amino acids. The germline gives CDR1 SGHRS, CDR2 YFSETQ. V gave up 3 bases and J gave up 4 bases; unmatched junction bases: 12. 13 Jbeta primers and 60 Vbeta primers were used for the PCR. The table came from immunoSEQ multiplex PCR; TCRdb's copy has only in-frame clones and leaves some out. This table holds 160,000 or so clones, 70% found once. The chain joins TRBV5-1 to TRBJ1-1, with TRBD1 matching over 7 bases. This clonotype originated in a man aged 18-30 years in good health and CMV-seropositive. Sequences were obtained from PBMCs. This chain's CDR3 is CASSWGPTQGLTEAFF. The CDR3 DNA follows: TGCGCCAGCAGCTGGGGACCTACACAGGGGCTCACTGAAGCTTTCTTT. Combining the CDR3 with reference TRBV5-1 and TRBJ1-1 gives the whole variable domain KAGVTQTPRYLIKTRGQQVTLSCSPISGHRSVSWYQQTPGQGLQFLFEYFSETQRNKGNFPGRFSGRQFSNSRSEMNVSTLELGDSALYLCASSWGPTQGLTEAFFGQGTRLTVV.